This TCR beta chain was captured in a study of control samples from healthy donors and cancer patients. TCRdb's table, derived via immunoSEQ multiplex PCR, lists solely in-frame clones and lacks some. The data contain over 10,000 clones, about 77% of them seen just once; the ten biggest clones take up 8% to 9%. CDR3 length: 15 residues. Germline lookup yields CDR1 SGHAT and CDR2 FQNNGV. V lost 5 bases, J lost 5 bases, and 17 bases lay in between. The sequence was obtained from a male donor with melanoma. Sequenced material: formalin-fixed, paraffin-embedded tissue. The V gene is TRBV11-2, the J gene TRBJ2-3, with a weak D call TRBD2 (6 bases). This CDR3 is CASSAVGVRGDTQYF. In DNA, the CDR3 is TGTGCCAGCAGCGCCGTAGGGGTGCGGGGAGATACGCAGTATTTT.